These 23 T cell receptor beta chains were sequenced from one sample in a study of blood T cell repertoires in COVID-19. Using immunoSEQ multiplex PCR, the repertoire was profiled, and TCRdb retains in-frame clones only, with some absent. The profile shows about 83,000 clones, 90% of them singletons. Material: peripheral blood. The receptors come from a woman older than 75 with active or convalescent COVID-19.

The V call is TRBV29-1, the J call TRBJ2-3, with unresolved D. The CDR3 has 14 amino acids. The germline V and J ends were trimmed by 4 bases and 2 bases, with 13 bases remaining between them. Germline V gene data show CDR1 as SQVTM and CDR2 as ANQGSEA. The CDR3 reads CSVGFGSVTDTQYF. The CDR3 DNA reads as TGCAGCGTTGGTTTCGGGTCTGTCACAGATACGCAGTATTTT.

This chain joins TRBV30 and TRBJ1-3; D is unresolved. The CDR3 runs 13 residues. Per the germline V gene, CDR1 is GTSNPN and CDR2 is SVGIG (reference sequence). V dropped 4 bases and J dropped 4 bases, with 11 bases sitting between them. In DNA form, the CDR3 reads TGTGCCTGGAAATGGGCGGGAGGAAACACCATATATTTT. Its protein product is CAWKWAGGNTIYF.

The sample holds one count of this clone. The genes are TRBV6-5 and TRBJ2-3; D perhaps matches TRBD2 (7 bases). The CDR3 length is 14 residues. V was pared by 6 bases and J by 3 bases, with 13 bases between. The germline V gene encodes CDR1 MNHEY and CDR2 SVGAGI. CDR3 sequence (DNA): TGTGCCAGCAGAGGGGGGGTAAGGACAGATACGCAGTATTTT. This encodes CASRGGVRTDTQYF.

The chain's CDR3 is CASSLNQGTEAFF. The CDR3 region has the DNA TGTGCCAGCAGCTTAAACCAGGGAACTGAAGCTTTCTTT. This chain joins TRBV7-2 and TRBJ1-1; tentatively, D is TRBD1 (5 bases). The CDR3 extends over 13 amino acids. Trimming pared 2 bases from V and 5 bases from J, leaving 9 bases between. The germline CDR1 and CDR2 sequences are SGHTA and FQGNSA.

The chain links TRBV19 to TRBJ1-1, with D unclear. The V gene lost 1 base and the J gene lost 4 bases, with 13 bases spanning the gap. The CDR3 covers 15 residues. The germline gives CDR1 LNHDA, CDR2 SQIVND (reference sequence). As DNA, the CDR3 is TGTGCCAGTAGTATAGTCGGGGTGTTGAGCACTGAAGCTTTCTTT. It translates to CASSIVGVLSTEAFF.

The V gene is TRBV28, the J gene TRBJ2-1; 9 bases match TRBD1. Germline V CDR1 and CDR2: MDHEN, SYDVKM. Trimming cost V 2 bases and J 9 bases; bases outside gene matches: 5. CDR3 length: 14 residues. In nucleotides, the CDR3 is TGTGCCAGCAGTTTAGAGACAGGGGGGACTGAGCAGTTCTTC. Encoded protein: CASSLETGGTEQFF. The full variable domain, with the rest looked up from reference TRBV28 and TRBJ2-1, is DVKVTQSSRYLVKRTGEKVFLECVQDMDHENMFWYRQDPGLGLRLIYFSYDVKMKEKGDIPEGYSVSREKKERFSLILESASTNQTSMYLCASSLETGGTEQFFGPGTRLTVL.

J is TRBJ1-2 and V is TRBV2, with 7 bases identical to TRBD1. J gave up 4 bases and V 6 bases, and 14 bases lay outside the gene matches. Germline V gene sequence: CDR1 SNHLY, CDR2 FYNNEI. The CDR3 loop spans 16 amino acids. DNA of the CDR3: TGTGCCAGCAGAGTAAAACTGACAGGGTCTTTCTATGGCTACACCTTC. Amino acids: CASRVKLTGSFYGYTF.

J is TRBJ2-2 and V is TRBV5-4; no definite D call. The CDR3 runs 13 residues. Germline CDR1 SGHNT, CDR2 YYREEE (reference sequence). Deletions cut 2 bases from V and 6 bases from J, with 8 bases between. The DNA of the CDR3 is TGTGCCAGCAGCTTATCGGGTTCCGGGGAGCTGTTTTTT. This translates into CASSLSGSGELFF.

The V and J genes are TRBV7-9 and TRBJ1-1; 7 bases are a match to TRBD1. Per the germline V gene, CDR1 is SEHNR and CDR2 is FQNEAQ (reference sequence). This CDR3 contains 15 residues. Trimming removed 2 bases from V and 0 bases from J; junction bases left unmatched: 3. In DNA, the CDR3 is TGTGCCAGCAGCTTATCGGACAGGATGAACACTGAAGCTTTCTTT. Protein: CASSLSDRMNTEAFF.

CDR3: CASRTGQGNSPLHF. CDR3 in DNA: TGTGCCAGCAGAACGGGACAGGGTAATTCACCCCTCCACTTT. J is TRBJ1-6 and V is TRBV6-4; 9 bases are shared with TRBD1. V gave up 6 bases and J gave up 6 bases; unmatched junction bases: 3. Per the germline V gene, CDR1 is MRHNA and CDR2 is SNTAGT. This CDR3 has 14 residues.

This clone was seen only a few times. V is TRBV9 and J is TRBJ1-2, with a weak D call TRBD1 (6 bases). This CDR3 comprises 14 residues. V was pared by 3 bases and J by 7 bases, with 16 bases between. Germline-derived CDR1 and CDR2 are SGDLS and YYNGEE. CDR3: CASSGDTGSAGYTF. The CDR3 DNA follows: TGTGCCAGCAGCGGAGATACAGGGAGCGCTGGCTACACCTTC.

V and J are TRBV19 and TRBJ1-4; D not certain. CDR1 is LNHDA and CDR2 is SQIVND in the germline V gene (reference sequence). The CDR3 has 13 amino acids. V lost 7 bases and J lost 8, with 14 bases in between. CDR3 coding DNA: TGTGCCAGTAAGGGCGGAGGGCCCGAAAAACTGTTTTTT. Its translation is CASKGGGPEKLFF. Full variable domain (remainder filled in from reference TRBV19 and TRBJ1-4): DGGITQSPKYLFRKEGQNVTLSCEQNLNHDAMYWYRQDPGQGLRLIYYSQIVNDFQKGDIAEGYSVSREKKESFPLTVTSAQKNPTAFYLCASKGGGPEKLFFGSGTQLSVL.

The rearrangement uses TRBV28 and TRBJ1-2, with 7 bases aligning to TRBD1. J lost 4 bases, V lost 6 bases, and 8 bases had no gene match. The germline CDR1 and CDR2 sequences are MDHEN and SYDVKM. The CDR3 contains 14 residues. Here the CDR3 reads CASRSPGQTYGYTF. In DNA form, the CDR3 reads TGTGCCAGCAGATCCCCGGGACAGACCTATGGCTACACCTTC.

A note on this clone: The junction and the germline gene differ at one end; a read error may be behind it. The V and J genes are TRBV2 and TRBJ2-5; TRBD2 matches at 11 bases. The CDR3 runs 15 residues. CDR1 SNHLY and CDR2 FYNNEI come from the germline V gene. CDR3 loop: CASSETSGGGETQYF. For the CDR3, the DNA is TGTGCCAGTAGTGAAACTAGCGGGGGCGGAGAGACCCAGTACTTC.

This clone is a singleton in its sample. The gene calls are TRBV23-1 and TRBJ1-5; D is possibly TRBD1 (5 bases). TRBV23-1 is placed among ORFs of uncertain function. The CDR3 length is 16 residues. Between the trimmed V and J ends, which lost 3 bases and 1 base, there was a span of 13 bases. The CDR3 nucleotides are TGCGCCAGCAGTCAGGAGGGGCCGATCAGCAATCAGCCCCAGCATTTT. It translates to CASSQEGPISNQPQHF.

This chain connects TRBV3-1 (or the pseudogene TRBV3-2) to TRBJ2-3; 8 bases line up with TRBD2. CDR3 length equals 16 residues. V dropped 1 base and J dropped 0; count of bases not matched to a gene: 3. CDR1 and CDR2 (germline): LGHDT, YNNKEL (reference sequence). The CDR3 reads CASSQGRGVSTDTQYF. The CDR3, as DNA: TGTGCCAGCAGCCAAGGGCGGGGGGTTAGCACAGATACGCAGTATTTT.

A note on this clone: An end of the junction differs from the germline gene, which may be a read error. For the CDR3, the DNA is TGCGCCAACAGCTGGGACAATAAGCCCCAAGAGACCCAGTACTTC. Its protein product is CANSWDNKPQETQYF. The chain uses TRBV5-1 and TRBJ2-5; tentatively, D is TRBD1 (6 bases). From germline, CDR1 is SGHRS and CDR2 YFSETQ. The CDR3 sequence is 15 residues long.

The rearrangement uses TRBV7-9 and TRBJ1-1; TRBD1 might be the D (6 bases). Germline CDR1 reads SEHNR; CDR2 reads FQNEAQ (reference sequence). The CDR3 runs 14 residues. Trimming pared 1 base from V and 0 bases from J, leaving 6 bases between. CDR3 sequence (DNA): TGTGCCAGCAGCTTAGGGACAGTGAACACTGAAGCTTTCTTT. Protein sequence: CASSLGTVNTEAFF.

This sequence joins TRBV6-6 and TRBJ1-1; D might be TRBD1 (5 bases). V was trimmed by 2 bases and J by 2 bases, leaving 12 bases between them. The CDR3 covers 15 residues. Germline CDR1 MNHNY, CDR2 SVGAGI (reference sequence). The CDR3 spells CASSYSLQANTEAFF. The CDR3 DNA sequence: TGTGCCAGCAGTTACAGTCTACAGGCTAACACTGAAGCTTTCTTT.

The chain combines TRBV25-1 with TRBJ1-3, with D maybe TRBD1 (6 bases). V lost 1 base and J lost 4, with 17 bases in between. The CDR3 sequence is 17 residues long. The germline gives CDR1 MGHDK, CDR2 SYGVNS. DNA for the CDR3: TGTGCCAGCAGTGAATGGCTCGATACAGGGACGGGAAACACCATATATTTT. It encodes CASSEWLDTGTGNTIYF.

The chain recombines TRBV7-2 with TRBJ2-2; D ambiguous. The CDR3 extends over 16 amino acids. Trimming shortened V by 5 bases and J by 1 base, and 14 bases separated the two germline ends. The germline V gene encodes CDR1 SGHTA and CDR2 FQGNSA. CDR3 sequence reads: CASSPPRRGNTGELFF. CDR3 nucleotide sequence: TGTGCCAGCAGCCCCCCCCGGAGAGGGAACACCGGGGAGCTGTTTTTT. The variable domain in full, completed from reference TRBV7-2 and TRBJ2-2, reads GAGVSQSPSNKVTEKGKDVELRCDPISGHTALYWYRQSLGQGLEFLIYFQGNSAPDKSGLPSDRFSAERTGGSVSTLTIQRTQQEDSAVYLCASSPPRRGNTGELFFGEGSRLTVL.

This CDR3 is CAWSRGAVGYTF. The CDR3 region has the DNA TGTGCCTGGAGTCGGGGGGCGGTTGGCTACACCTTC. The chain recombines TRBV30 with TRBJ1-2, with D possibly matching TRBD1 (6 bases). CDR1 is GTSNPN, CDR2 SVGIG, per germline (reference sequence). The CDR3 is 12 residues long. Trimming took off 2 bases at V and 7 bases at J, with 11 bases between the two ends.

J is TRBJ1-5 and V is TRBV7-8; perhaps TRBD1 as D (6 bases). The CDR3 covers 14 residues. Trimming removed 5 bases from V and 2 bases from J, with 10 bases in between. Germline V gives CDR1 SGHVS, CDR2 FQNEAQ. CDR3 loop: CASSLDSGNQPQHF. CDR3 bases: TGTGCCAGCAGCCTGGACAGTGGCAATCAGCCCCAGCATTTT.